These T cell receptor beta chains were read from a single sample in a study of OX40 agonist ivuxolimab in advanced cancers. Sequencing was performed with immunoSEQ multiplex PCR; in TCRdb, only in-frame clones are kept and a portion is missing. The data hold approximately 65,000 clones, with nearly 90% observed a single time. Sequenced here: CD4+ or CD8+ T cells sorted from blood, sampled in a trial of the OX40 agonist ivuxolimab. These receptors were collected from an adult with an advanced solid tumor such as melanoma, head and neck, liver or kidney cancer. CDR3s include the opening cysteine and the closing phenylalanine or tryptophan. Each record gives: CDR3 length, V gene, clone size, J gene, CDR3 protein. A clone size is listed for some rows: how often the clone was seen (once, few, many), or a class if it is expanded.

13	TRBV7-2	.	TRBJ2-1	CASSFRQSNEQFF
16	TRBV18	.	TRBJ1-1	CASYPTTGGMNTEAFF
14	TRBV15	.	TRBJ1-2	CATSIAGQPYGYTF
17	TRBV5-1	few	TRBJ2-1	CASSLQLLAALGNEQFF
16	TRBV7-6	.	TRBJ2-7	CASSLVAGETIYEQYF
16	TRBV11-2	.	TRBJ1-6	CASSAAGTAYNSPLHF
12	TRBV6-5	.	TRBJ2-7	CASSLGWYEQYF
16	TRBV28	once	TRBJ2-7	CASSAPTSGSTYEQYF
13	TRBV6-6	.	TRBJ1-1	CASSYWEATEAFF
15	TRBV27	.	TRBJ2-7	CASSLLGQGAYEQYF
14	TRBV10-2	.	TRBJ2-3	CASSGTGNTDTQYF
14	TRBV12-5	.	TRBJ2-3	CASGLDRDADTQYF
15	TRBV19	.	TRBJ2-7	CASSTLAGASYEQYF
13	TRBV10-3	.	TRBJ1-1	CAINPGQNTEAFF
15	TRBV9	.	TRBJ2-5	CASSVGSTYQETQYF
15	TRBV11-2	.	TRBJ1-2	CASTRSGGYRVGYTF
15	TRBV11-2	.	TRBJ1-3	CASSYTGFSGNTIYF
14	TRBV28	once	TRBJ2-5	CASSLLTGQETQYF
15	TRBV5-1	.	TRBJ2-5	CASRVPSGMGETQYF
12	TRBV5-6	.	TRBJ1-2	CASNRQNYGYTF
16	TRBV11-3	once	TRBJ2-1	CASSRRTTNPYNEQFF
15	TRBV7-2	.	TRBJ1-5	CASSLPGTLNQPQHF
14	TRBV7-9	.	TRBJ2-1	CASSLGGSGNEQFF
15	TRBV28	few	TRBJ1-6	CASSLWQGGNSPLHF
14	TRBV7-8	.	TRBJ2-5	CASSLEETQETQYF
16	TRBV19	.	TRBJ2-5	CASKRTSGARGETQYF
14	TRBV5-4	.	TRBJ1-5	CASSADRGGQPQHF
13	TRBV10-2	.	TRBJ2-1	CASRRDLYNEQFF
15	TRBV7-9	few	TRBJ2-7	CASSLGVQGGYEQYF
15	TRBV6-6	.	TRBJ2-1	CASSYGTSGLREQFF
17	TRBV7-3	.	TRBJ2-6	CASSRQQLQSGANVLTF
12	TRBV18	.	TRBJ1-2	CASSSVPGGYTF
11	TRBV20-1	.	TRBJ2-7	CSARGVGEQYF
15	TRBV27	.	TRBJ2-5	CASSPAIGRVETQYF
16	TRBV19	.	TRBJ1-5	CASNRFTGEAGQPQHF
15	TRBV18	.	TRBJ2-5	CASSPASGSQETQYF
13	TRBV29-1	.	TRBJ2-2	CSAGTSNTGELFF
15	TRBV6-5	few	TRBJ2-7	CASSYSVSAPYEQYF
13	TRBV29-1	.	TRBJ2-1	CSVVTGHGTREFF
16	TRBV27	.	TRBJ2-3	CASSLYVDGYTDTQYF
16	TRBV4-2	.	TRBJ2-7	CASSQDWDLSSYEQYF
14	TRBV5-1	.	TRBJ1-2	CASSLDGTVDGYTF
16	TRBV5-1	.	TRBJ2-5	CASSLSGSEGGKTQYF
15	TRBV4-1	.	TRBJ2-2	CASSLTSSGTGELFF
14	TRBV5-1	.	TRBJ2-7	CASSAGTAIGEQYF
12	TRBV28	.	TRBJ1-5	CASSSGDQPQHF
15	TRBV28	.	TRBJ2-7	CATRESGGSSYEQYF
15	TRBV28	.	TRBJ1-1	CASRLQGTLNTEAFF
12	TRBV18	.	TRBJ2-5	CASSPWDRGPHF